These T cell receptor beta chains were read from a single sample in a study of T cell changes during pregnancy in multiple sclerosis. Here immunoSEQ multiplex PCR was the method, and the copy in TCRdb shows in-frame clones only, minus some. The sample comprises around 120,000 clones, 80% to 95% of which are singletons, and approximately 3.7% rests with the top ten. Sequences were derived from peripheral blood, sampled after pregnancy. The source is a female donor with multiple sclerosis, enrolled in a pregnancy study. The CDR3 runs from the conserved cysteine through the conserved F or W. The order of the fields is V gene, D gene, CDR3 length, J gene, CDR3 protein. A D gene is named only where the DNA matches it firmly.

TRBV6-4	TRBD2	15	TRBJ2-3	CASSEGGGSTDTQYF
TRBV29-1	NA	12	TRBJ1-1	CSAGVGGTEAFF
TRBV6-4	TRBD2	15	TRBJ2-5	CASSRLAGDQETQYF
TRBV5-1	TRBD1	12	TRBJ1-2	CASSFSGGGYTF
TRBV19	NA	13	TRBJ1-2	CASSIGGSYGYTF
TRBV29-1	NA	12	TRBJ2-3	CSVDRGTDTQYF
TRBV4-2	TRBD2	19	TRBJ2-4	CASSQFEGLAGGPGNIQYF
TRBV4-1	TRBD1	16	TRBJ2-7	CASSQAPGQVPHEQYF
TRBV6-1	TRBD1	15	TRBJ1-6	CASRTGERHNSPLHF
TRBV7-8	NA	14	TRBJ1-2	CAVFQGPFNYGYTF
TRBV5-4	NA	16	TRBJ2-7	CASMLIPQRGRGGQYF
TRBV30	NA	13	TRBJ1-1	CAWSKEAGTEAFF
TRBV7-9	NA	15	TRBJ2-1	CASSDPRGPGLEQFF
TRBV10-3	NA	13	TRBJ1-2	CAIQTGREDGYTF
TRBV4-1	NA	15	TRBJ2-7	CASSQDPPGSYEQYF
TRBV10-3	NA	11	TRBJ1-2	CAISGGAGYTF
TRBV11-2	NA	15	TRBJ2-5	CASSLWEGVWETQYF
TRBV29-1	NA	13	TRBJ2-3	CSAHGGVTDTQYF
TRBV4-1	NA	20	TRBJ2-4	CASRPSQEVGGARAKNIQYF
TRBV2	TRBD1	16	TRBJ1-5	CASSTTGDRRYQPQHF
TRBV30	NA	16	TRBJ1-6	CAWAPGGATYNSPLHF
TRBV10-1	NA	12	TRBJ2-3	CASSTSTDTQYF
TRBV2	TRBD2	16	TRBJ2-2	CATLTSGGVGTGELFF
TRBV7-9	NA	15	TRBJ2-7	CASSLERGGSYEQYF
TRBV30	NA	13	TRBJ1-4	CAWRGQSNEKLFF
TRBV5-8	TRBD1	13	TRBJ1-5	CASSLRGLQPQHF
TRBV19	TRBD1	15	TRBJ1-6	CASRLGTGAITPLHF
TRBV7-2	NA	13	TRBJ2-3	CASSLARHNTQYF
TRBV7-8	TRBD2	16	TRBJ2-1	CASSGRAGASYNEQFF
TRBV6-5	TRBD2	15	TRBJ2-3	CASSYSSGVTDTQYF
TRBV7-2	NA	12	TRBJ1-1	CASSSTGFGAFF
TRBV11-3	TRBD2	17	TRBJ2-1	CASSRQKGLAGANEQFF
TRBV10-3	NA	14	TRBJ2-7	CAISEVAPGYEQYF
TRBV19	TRBD1	13	TRBJ1-6	CAVGQGNNSPLHF
TRBV12-2	NA	17	TRBJ2-7	CASRLSRGAGQGYEQYF
TRBV2	NA	13	TRBJ2-5	CASSLQGQETQYF
TRBV4-1	NA	17	TRBJ1-1	CASSQDEVFDGNTEAFF
TRBV5-6	NA	16	TRBJ2-7	CASSSLQERGAYEQYF
TRBV5-4	NA	12	TRBJ1-2	CASSSQAGGYTF
TRBV19	TRBD1	15	TRBJ1-1	CASSIDGTGSTEAFF
TRBV2	NA	14	TRBJ1-1	CASRDSRLNTEAFF
TRBV5-1	TRBD1	14	TRBJ1-2	CASSLGQGHYGYTF
TRBV6-1	TRBD1	14	TRBJ2-3	CASFRTGGTDTQYF
TRBV5-8	TRBD2	14	TRBJ2-1	CASSLEGLAYEQFF